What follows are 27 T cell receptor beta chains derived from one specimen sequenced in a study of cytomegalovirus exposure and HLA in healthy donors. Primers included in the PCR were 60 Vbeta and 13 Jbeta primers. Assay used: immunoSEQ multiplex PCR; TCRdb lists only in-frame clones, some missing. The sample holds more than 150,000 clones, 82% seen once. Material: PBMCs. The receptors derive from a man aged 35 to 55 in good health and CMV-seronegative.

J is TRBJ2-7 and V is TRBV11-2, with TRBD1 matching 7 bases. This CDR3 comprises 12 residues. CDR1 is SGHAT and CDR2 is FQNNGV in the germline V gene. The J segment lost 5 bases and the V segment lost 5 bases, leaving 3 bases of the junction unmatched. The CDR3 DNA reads TGTGCCAGCAGCCCTACAGGGGACGAGCAGTACTTC. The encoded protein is CASSPTGDEQYF.

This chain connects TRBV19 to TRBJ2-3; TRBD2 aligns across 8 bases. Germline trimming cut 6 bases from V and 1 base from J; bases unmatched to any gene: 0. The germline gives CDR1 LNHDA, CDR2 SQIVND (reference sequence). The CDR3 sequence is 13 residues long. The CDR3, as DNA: TGTGCCAGTAGGACTAGCGGCACAGATACGCAGTATTTT. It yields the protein CASRTSGTDTQYF. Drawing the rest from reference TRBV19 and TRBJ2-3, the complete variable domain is DGGITQSPKYLFRKEGQNVTLSCEQNLNHDAMYWYRQDPGQGLRLIYYSQIVNDFQKGDIAEGYSVSREKKESFPLTVTSAQKNPTAFYLCASRTSGTDTQYFGPGTRLTVL.

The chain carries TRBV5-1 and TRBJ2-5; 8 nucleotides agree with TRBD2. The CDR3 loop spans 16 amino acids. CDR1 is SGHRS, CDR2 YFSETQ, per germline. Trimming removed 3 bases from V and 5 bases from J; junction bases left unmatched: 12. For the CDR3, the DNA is TGCGCCAGCAGCTCCAAGTCGGGGGGGGCACTCGAGACCCAGTACTTC. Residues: CASSSKSGGALETQYF.

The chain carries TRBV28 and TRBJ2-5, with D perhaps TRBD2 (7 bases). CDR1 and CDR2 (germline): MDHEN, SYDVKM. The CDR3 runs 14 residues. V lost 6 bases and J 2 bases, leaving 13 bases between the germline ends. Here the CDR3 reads CASSGGGGQETQYF. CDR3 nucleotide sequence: TGTGCCAGCAGCGGCGGGGGCGGGCAAGAGACCCAGTACTTC.

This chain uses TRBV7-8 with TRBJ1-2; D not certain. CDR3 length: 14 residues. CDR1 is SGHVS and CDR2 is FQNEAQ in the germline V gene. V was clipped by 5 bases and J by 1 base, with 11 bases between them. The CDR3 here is CASSPTRLNYGYTF. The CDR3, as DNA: TGTGCCAGCAGCCCGACGAGGCTTAACTATGGCTACACCTTC.

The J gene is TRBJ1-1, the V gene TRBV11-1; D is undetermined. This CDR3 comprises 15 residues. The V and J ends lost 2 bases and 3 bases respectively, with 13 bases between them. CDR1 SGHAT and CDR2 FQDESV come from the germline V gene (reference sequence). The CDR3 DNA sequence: TGTGCCAGCAGCTTATTCAGAGGTTCGTACACTGAAGCTTTCTTT. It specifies CASSLFRGSYTEAFF. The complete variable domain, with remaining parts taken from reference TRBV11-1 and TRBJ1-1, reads EAEVAQSPRYKITEKSQAVAFWCDPISGHATLYWYRQILGQGPELLVQFQDESVVDDSQLPKDRFSAERLKGVDSTLKIQPAELGDSAMYLCASSLFRGSYTEAFFGQGTRLTVV.

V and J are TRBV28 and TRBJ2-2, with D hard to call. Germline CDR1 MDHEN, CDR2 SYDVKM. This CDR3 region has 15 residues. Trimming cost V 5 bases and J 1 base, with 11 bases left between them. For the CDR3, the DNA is TGTGCCAGCAGTCGTGGATCAGGGAACACCGGGGAGCTGTTTTTT. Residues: CASSRGSGNTGELFF.

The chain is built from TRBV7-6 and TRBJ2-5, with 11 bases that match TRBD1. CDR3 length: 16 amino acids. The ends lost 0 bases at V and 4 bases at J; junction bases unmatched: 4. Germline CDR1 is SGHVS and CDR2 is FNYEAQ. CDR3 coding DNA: TGTGCCAGCAGCTTAGCCACGGGACAGGGGGGAGAGACCCAGTACTTC. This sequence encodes CASSLATGQGGETQYF. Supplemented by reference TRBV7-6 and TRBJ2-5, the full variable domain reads GAGVSQSPRYKVTKRGQDVALRCDPISGHVSLYWYRQALGQGPEFLTYFNYEAQQDKSGLPNDRFSAERPEGSISTLTIQRTEQRDSAMYRCASSLATGQGGETQYFGPGTRLLVL.

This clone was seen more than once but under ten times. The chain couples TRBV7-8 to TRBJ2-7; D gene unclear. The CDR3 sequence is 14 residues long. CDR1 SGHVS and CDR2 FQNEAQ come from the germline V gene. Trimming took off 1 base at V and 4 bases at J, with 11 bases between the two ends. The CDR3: CASSLEGIGYEQYF. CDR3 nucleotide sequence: TGTGCCAGCAGCTTAGAAGGAATCGGGTACGAGCAGTACTTC. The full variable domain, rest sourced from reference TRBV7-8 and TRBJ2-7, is GAGVSQSPRYKVAKRGQDVALRCDPISGHVSLFWYQQALGQGPEFLTYFQNEAQLDKSGLPSDRFFAERPEGSVSTLKIQRTQQEDSAVYLCASSLEGIGYEQYFGPGTRLTVT.

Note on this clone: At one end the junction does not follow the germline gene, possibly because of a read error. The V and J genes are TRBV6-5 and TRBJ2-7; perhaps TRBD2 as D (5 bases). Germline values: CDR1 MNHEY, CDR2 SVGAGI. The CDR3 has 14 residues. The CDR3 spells CASTGNELGYEQYF. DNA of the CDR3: TGTGCAAGCACGGGGAATGAGCTTGGTTACGAGCAGTACTTC.

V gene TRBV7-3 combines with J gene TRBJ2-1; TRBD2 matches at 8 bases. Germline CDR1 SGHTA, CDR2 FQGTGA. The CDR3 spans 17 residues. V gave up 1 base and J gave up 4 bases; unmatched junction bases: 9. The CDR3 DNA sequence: TGTGCCAGCAGCTTAATAATCGGGCGGGGGGTTTACAATGAGCAGTTCTTC. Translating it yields CASSLIIGRGVYNEQFF.

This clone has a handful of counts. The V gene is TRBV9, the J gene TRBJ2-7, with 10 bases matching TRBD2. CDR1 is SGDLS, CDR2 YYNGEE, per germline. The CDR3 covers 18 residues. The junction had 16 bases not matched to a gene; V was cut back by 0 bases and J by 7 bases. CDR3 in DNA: TGTGCCAGCAGCGTAGCCCCAGGTGGGCTAGCGGGAGTTAGTGAGCAGTACTTC. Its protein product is CASSVAPGGLAGVSEQYF.

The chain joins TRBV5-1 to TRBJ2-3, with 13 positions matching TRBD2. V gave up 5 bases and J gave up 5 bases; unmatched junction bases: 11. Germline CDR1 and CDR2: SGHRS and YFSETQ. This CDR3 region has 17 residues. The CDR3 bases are TGCGCCAGCAGTTGGCCGACTAGCGGGGGGAAGGGAGATACGCAGTATTTT. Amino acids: CASSWPTSGGKGDTQYF. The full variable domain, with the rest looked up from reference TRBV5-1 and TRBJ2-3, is KAGVTQTPRYLIKTRGQQVTLSCSPISGHRSVSWYQQTPGQGLQFLFEYFSETQRNKGNFPGRFSGRQFSNSRSEMNVSTLELGDSALYLCASSWPTSGGKGDTQYFGPGTRLTVL.

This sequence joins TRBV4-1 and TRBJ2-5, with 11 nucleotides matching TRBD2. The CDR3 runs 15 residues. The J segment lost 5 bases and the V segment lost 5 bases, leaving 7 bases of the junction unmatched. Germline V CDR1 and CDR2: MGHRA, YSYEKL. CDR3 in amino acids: CASSFTSGSSETQYF. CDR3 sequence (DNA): TGCGCCAGCAGCTTTACTAGCGGGAGTAGCGAGACCCAGTACTTC.

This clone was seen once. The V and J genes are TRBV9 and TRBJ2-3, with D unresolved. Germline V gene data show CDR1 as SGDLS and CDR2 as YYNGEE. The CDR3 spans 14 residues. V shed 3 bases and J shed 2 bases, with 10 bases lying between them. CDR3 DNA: TGTGCCAGCAGCGAACACCCAAACACAGATACGCAGTATTTT. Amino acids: CASSEHPNTDTQYF. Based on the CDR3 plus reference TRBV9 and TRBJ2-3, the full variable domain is DSGVTQTPKHLITATGQRVTLRCSPRSGDLSVYWYQQSLDQGLQFLIQYYNGEERAKGNILERFSAQQFPDLHSELNLSSLELGDSALYFCASSEHPNTDTQYFGPGTRLTVL.

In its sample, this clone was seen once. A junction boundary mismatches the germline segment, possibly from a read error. In DNA form, the CDR3 reads TGTGCTAGCAGCCCCGGGATCACCTACGAGCAGTACTTC. The encoded protein is CASSPGITYEQYF. The chain is built from TRBV7-7 and TRBJ2-7, with a tentative D call TRBD2 (5 bases). The CDR3 runs to 13 residues. CDR1 SSHAT and CDR2 FNYEAQ come from the germline V gene (reference sequence). Looking up the rest from reference TRBV7-7 and TRBJ2-7 gives the full variable domain: GAGVSQSPRYKVTKRGQDVTLRCDPISSHATLYWYQQALGQGPEFLTYFNYEAQPDKSGLPSDRFSAERPEGSISTLTIQRTEQRDSAMYRCASSPGITYEQYFGPGTRLTVT.

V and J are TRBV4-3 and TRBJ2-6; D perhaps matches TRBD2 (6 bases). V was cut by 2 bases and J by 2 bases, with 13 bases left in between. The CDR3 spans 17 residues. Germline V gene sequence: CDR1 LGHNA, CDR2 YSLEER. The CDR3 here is CASSQSGGGAGANVLTF. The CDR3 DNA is TGCGCCAGCAGCCAATCGGGCGGCGGGGCTGGGGCCAACGTCCTGACTTTC.

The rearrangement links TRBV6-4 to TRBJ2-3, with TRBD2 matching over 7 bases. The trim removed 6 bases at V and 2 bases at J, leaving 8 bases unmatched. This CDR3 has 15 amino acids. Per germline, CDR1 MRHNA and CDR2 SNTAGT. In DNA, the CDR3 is TGTGCCAGCAGCCGGTCGAGCGGGACCACAGATACGCAGTATTTT. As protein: CASSRSSGTTDTQYF.

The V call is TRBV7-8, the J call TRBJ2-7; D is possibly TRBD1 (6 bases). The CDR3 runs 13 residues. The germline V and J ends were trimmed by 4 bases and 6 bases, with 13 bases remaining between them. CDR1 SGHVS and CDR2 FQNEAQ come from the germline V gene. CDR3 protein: CASSSRQAGEQYF. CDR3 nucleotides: TGTGCCAGCAGCTCCCGACAGGCCGGCGAGCAGTACTTC.

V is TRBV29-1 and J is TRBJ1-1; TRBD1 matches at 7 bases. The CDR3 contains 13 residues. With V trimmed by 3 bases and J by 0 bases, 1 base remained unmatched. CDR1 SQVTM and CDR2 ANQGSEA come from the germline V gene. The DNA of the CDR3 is TGCAGCGTTGATGGACAGGTGAACACTGAAGCTTTCTTT. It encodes CSVDGQVNTEAFF.

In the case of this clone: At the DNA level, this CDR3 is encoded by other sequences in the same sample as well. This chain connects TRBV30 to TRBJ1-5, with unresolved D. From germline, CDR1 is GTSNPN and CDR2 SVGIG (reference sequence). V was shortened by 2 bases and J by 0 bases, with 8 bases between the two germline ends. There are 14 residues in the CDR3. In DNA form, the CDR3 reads TGTGCCTGGAGTTCGCTCTATAGCAATCAGCCCCAGCATTTT. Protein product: CAWSSLYSNQPQHF.

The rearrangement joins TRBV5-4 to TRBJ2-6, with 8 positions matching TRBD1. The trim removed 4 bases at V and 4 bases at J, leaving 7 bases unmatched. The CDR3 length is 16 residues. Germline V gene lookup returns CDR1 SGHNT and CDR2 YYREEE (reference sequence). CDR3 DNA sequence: TGTGCCAGCAGCACCCAGGGGGCGCTGGGGGCCAACGTCCTGACTTTC. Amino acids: CASSTQGALGANVLTF. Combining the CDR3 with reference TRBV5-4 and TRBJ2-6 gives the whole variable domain ETGVTQSPTHLIKTRGQQVTLRCSSQSGHNTVSWYQQALGQGPQFIFQYYREEENGRGNFPPRFSGLQFPNYSSELNVNALELDDSALYLCASSTQGALGANVLTFGAGSRLTVL.

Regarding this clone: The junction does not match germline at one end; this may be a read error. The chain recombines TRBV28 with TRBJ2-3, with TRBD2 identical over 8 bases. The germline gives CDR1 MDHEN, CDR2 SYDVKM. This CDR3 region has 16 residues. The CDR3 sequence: CACSSPGGPGTDTQYF. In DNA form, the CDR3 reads TGTGCCTGCAGTTCCCCGGGGGGGCCGGGCACAGATACGCAGTATTTT.

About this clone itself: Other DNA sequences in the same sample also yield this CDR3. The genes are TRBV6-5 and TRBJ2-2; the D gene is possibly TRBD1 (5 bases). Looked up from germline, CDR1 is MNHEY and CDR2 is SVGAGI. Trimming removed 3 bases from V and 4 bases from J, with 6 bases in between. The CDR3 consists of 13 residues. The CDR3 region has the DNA TGTGCCAGCAGTTATGACAGCACCGGGGAGCTGTTTTTT. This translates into CASSYDSTGELFF.

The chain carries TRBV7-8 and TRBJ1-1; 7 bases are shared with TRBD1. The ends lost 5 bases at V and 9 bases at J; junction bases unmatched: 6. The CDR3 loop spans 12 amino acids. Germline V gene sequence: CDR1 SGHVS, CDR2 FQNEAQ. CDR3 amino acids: CASSPGGSQAFF. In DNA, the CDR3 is TGTGCCAGCAGCCCAGGGGGGAGCCAAGCTTTCTTT. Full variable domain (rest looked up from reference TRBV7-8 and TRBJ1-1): GAGVSQSPRYKVAKRGQDVALRCDPISGHVSLFWYQQALGQGPEFLTYFQNEAQLDKSGLPSDRFFAERPEGSVSTLKIQRTQQEDSAVYLCASSPGGSQAFFGQGTRLTVV.

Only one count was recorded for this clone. The CDR3 bases are TGTGCCAGCAGCTTAGCCTTAATCGGGACACCGTTCAATCAGCCCCAGCATTTT. Translated: CASSLALIGTPFNQPQHF. V is TRBV11-3 and J is TRBJ1-5, with D tentatively TRBD1 (6 bases). Trimming took off 1 base at V and 3 bases at J, with 19 bases between the two ends. From germline, CDR1 is SGHNT and CDR2 YENEEA. The CDR3 has 18 residues. Combining the CDR3 with reference TRBV11-3 and TRBJ1-5 gives the whole variable domain EAGVVQSPRYKIIEKKQPVAFWCNPISGHNTLYWYLQNLGQGPELLIRYENEEAVDDSQLPKDRFSAERLKGVDSTLKIQPAELGDSAVYLCASSLALIGTPFNQPQHFGDGTRLSIL.

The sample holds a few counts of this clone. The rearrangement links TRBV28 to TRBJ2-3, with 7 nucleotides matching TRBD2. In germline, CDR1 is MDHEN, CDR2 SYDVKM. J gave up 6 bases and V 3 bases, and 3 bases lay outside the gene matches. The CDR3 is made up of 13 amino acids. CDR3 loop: CASSFTSVDTQYF. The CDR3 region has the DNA TGTGCCAGCAGTTTCACTAGCGTCGATACGCAGTATTTT.